A selection of T cell receptor beta chains follows, all from one sample in a study of response to subunit inactivated influenza vaccine. Via MiXCR, TCRdb re-called the RT-PCR reads, giving one row per CDR3 protein. The sample carries some 500,000 distinct CDR3 sequences, about 15% recorded once. The source material was CD4+ T cells sorted from PBMCs, sampled roughly 24 months after vaccination. The origin of the receptors is a man between 50 and 75 years old who received an inactivated influenza vaccine. The conserved cysteine and the conserved F or W are not part of the CDR3 here. The size entry is marked missing in some rows and otherwise reads once, few, many or a size class.

V,size,CDR3
TRBV6-2/TRBV6-3,many,ASSYPVTGGPQH
TRBV11-1,few,ASSLGFKDSRGQGSNYGYT
TRBV27,few,ASKLTGGSSYEQY
TRBV5-1,few,ASSPSGTAGETQY
TRBV5-1,many,ASSTQGNTEAF
TRBV5-1,few,ASSPSAAITEAF
TRBV20-1,few,SARDRLAGGPSAKNIQY
TRBV7-9,-,ASSLAGSHQETQY
TRBV20-1,few,SASVGVGSYNEQF
TRBV12-3/TRBV12-4,few,ASLADLLSYNEQF
TRBV20-1,-,SAMDGQNEKLF
TRBV4-1,-,ASSQEVRGTYNEQF
TRBV12-3/TRBV12-4,few,ASSPGQGIPTNEKLF
TRBV7-9,-,ASSLGVWAGGYEQY
TRBV5-1,once,ASSLRTDGLTEAF
TRBV20-1,-,SARLQGGHRGRGEKLF
TRBV5-5,-,ASSRGQKETQY
TRBV30,-,AWRKTGGTGELF
TRBV5-1,few,ASSSGYPSDTQY
TRBV12-3/TRBV12-4,few,ATGMGANTGELF
TRBV3-1,-,ASSWGQGEKLF
TRBV24-1,few,ATSPTGANTGELF
TRBV5-1,-,ASSLAGSGNTGELF
TRBV28,few,ASTSSGRPNEQF
TRBV9,many,ASSATSGRGPGELF
TRBV4-3,-,ASSQGRTVNYGYT
TRBV12-3/TRBV12-4,many,ASRFTSGGTQY
TRBV15,-,ATSPSPWDTPNTQY
TRBV18,-,ASSPTGTGGHEQY
TRBV3-1,-,ASSQGLTTGELF
TRBV6-5,few,ASRYRGPNQPQH
TRBV5-6,many,ASSRDVYNEQF
TRBV4-3,few,ASSQGKYTEAF
TRBV28,-,AGMGQLGTEAF
TRBV29-1,-,SVADRTHTGELF
TRBV2,-,ASSVGQDGVISNQPQH
TRBV28,-,ASSASGIANYGYT
TRBV29-1,-,SVDRGRLNTEAF
TRBV12-3/TRBV12-4,few,ASSFGSTKNIQY
TRBV4-3,few,ASSQDPRGTDTQY
TRBV7-9,many,ASSLMGRHGYT
TRBV11-2,few,ASSLTPGDEQF